This TCR beta chain comes out of a study of T cells in Graves' hyperthyroidism and ophthalmopathy. CDR3 length: 14 residues. V gave up 0 bases and J gave up 5 bases, with 10 bases separating them. The germline V gene has CDR1 LGHNA and CDR2 YSLEER. The study defined stable Graves' hyperthyroidism as no ophthalmopathy progression within 18 months. TCR beta CDR3 regions were amplified from RNA. An initial round of RT-PCR targeting the TCR CDR3 relied on the HTBI primer set. Each CDR3 protein gets one entry after TCRdb re-called the multiplex PCR reads with MiXCR. Among nearly 750,000 distinct CDR3 sequences listed, 35% were seen once.

This chain connects TRBV4-3 to TRBJ1-1; D ambiguous. The TCR sequence derives from a woman in her forties with Graves' hyperthyroidism. Specimen: blood. This CDR3 reads CASSQDMASTEAFF. The CDR3 DNA is TGCGCCAGCAGCCAAGATATGGCATCTACTGAAGCTTTCTTT.